Detailed here is one T cell receptor beta chain. No cognate antigen has been identified for it. Nothing much larger sits one base from this clone, and base qualities are not available. The immunoSEQ Assay, a bias-controlled multiplex PCR, was used to amplify TCRbeta CDR3 regions from genomic DNA. Under the source paper's analysis protocol: Within the assay, amplification of reference gene primers was used to estimate how many nucleated cells each sample contained. Sequence reads were collapsed and filtered to measure the absolute abundance of every unique TCRbeta CDR3 rearrangement. For each sample, productive Simpson clonality was calculated as the square root of Simpson's diversity index over productive rearrangements. Held by TCRdb, this immuneACCESS table contains in-frame sequences only and omits some clones. Under half of the omission traces to an unresolved V gene where checked; the cause of the rest is unknown. From that table come the V and J calls and clone size; the DNA was used to work out D and trimming. The sample table contains 250,000 or so clones; only one count was recorded for 86% of them. The biggest ten clones account for approximately 2% of the sample.

V is shortened by 7 bases, J by 5 bases, and the region joining them spans 17 bases. From the cysteine through the phenylalanine, the CDR3 covers 13 amino acids. Just CDR3 DNA is preserved here, 39 bases in frame from base 1. Taken from the germline V gene, the CDR1 and CDR2 loops are SQVTM and ANQGSEA. Participants in the prospective study were enrolled through a virtual design, were aged roughly 18 to 100 years, and lived in about 25 United States geographic areas. To assign participants to cohorts, the prospective study relied on clinical history that participants themselves reported in a screening survey and a study questionnaire. Recovered participants in ImmuneRACE Cohort 3 were defined by two consecutive negative NP/OP PCR tests, clearance by a healthcare professional, or resolution of symptoms. Mobile phlebotomists in the prospective study collected whole blood, serum and a nasopharyngeal or oropharyngeal swab from every participant. Additional blood draws and questionnaires over an approximately 2-month period could optionally be provided by prospective study participants. Blood samples from the prospective study were shipped frozen or at room temperature prior to DNA extraction.

The data originate from a study of blood T cell repertoires in COVID-19 (dated by TCRdb to the early 2020s). About the study as a whole: The collaborator samples originated in the United States, Italy and Spain and spanned the acute and convalescent phases of COVID-19. Samples came from the ongoing ImmuneRACE study (first 160 participants) plus 1,254 subjects from 6 global collaborators. The repertoires were made available in a free public database intended to serve as a resource for research on the immune response to SARS-CoV-2. HLA class I and class II types, where available, came from metadata supplied by the sample provider rather than from assay-based typing. The dataset comprised deeply sampled blood TCRbeta repertoires from subjects exposed to, actively infected with, or recovered from COVID-19. Nearly every sample came with metadata listing a de-identified subject ID, COVID-19 status, age in years and sex. The prospective study material was composed of cDNA or gDNA derived from T cells, B-cell-depleted T cells, or PBMCs.

Overall study results and their limits: The amount of clinical and demographic metadata varied by source and participant and was provided uncurated.

This sequence uses TRBV29-1 and TRBJ1-1, with the D gene uncertain. The sequencing sample was made of PBMCs or T cells enriched from blood (not recorded which). The receptor's source is a woman in her forties or fifties who had recovered from COVID-19. The nucleotide sequence reads TGCAGCGCAGCCAAAGGCCGGGAGACTGAAGCTTTCTTT. The encoded protein is CSAAKGRETEAFF.